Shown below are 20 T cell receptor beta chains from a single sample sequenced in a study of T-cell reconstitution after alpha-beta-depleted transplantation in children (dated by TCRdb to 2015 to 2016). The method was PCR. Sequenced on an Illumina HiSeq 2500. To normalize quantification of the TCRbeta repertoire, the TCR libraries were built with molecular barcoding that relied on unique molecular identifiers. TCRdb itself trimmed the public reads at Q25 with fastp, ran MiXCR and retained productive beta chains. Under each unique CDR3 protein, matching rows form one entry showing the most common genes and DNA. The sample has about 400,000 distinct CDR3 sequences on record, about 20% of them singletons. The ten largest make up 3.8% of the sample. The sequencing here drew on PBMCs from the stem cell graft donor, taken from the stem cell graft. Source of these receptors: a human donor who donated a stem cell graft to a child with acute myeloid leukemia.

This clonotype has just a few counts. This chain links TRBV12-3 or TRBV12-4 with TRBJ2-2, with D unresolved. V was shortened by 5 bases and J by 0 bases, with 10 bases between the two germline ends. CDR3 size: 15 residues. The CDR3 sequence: CASSILHANTGELFF. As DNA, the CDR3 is TGTGCCAGCAGTATTCTTCACGCGAACACCGGGGAGCTGTTTTTT.

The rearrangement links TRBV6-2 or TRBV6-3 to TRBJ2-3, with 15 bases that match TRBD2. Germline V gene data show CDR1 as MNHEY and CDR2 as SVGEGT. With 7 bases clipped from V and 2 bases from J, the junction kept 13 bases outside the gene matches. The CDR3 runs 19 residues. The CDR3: CASNNLGLAGGTITDTQYF. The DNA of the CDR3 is TGTGCCAGCAATAACCTTGGACTAGCGGGAGGGACGATCACAGATACGCAGTATTTT.

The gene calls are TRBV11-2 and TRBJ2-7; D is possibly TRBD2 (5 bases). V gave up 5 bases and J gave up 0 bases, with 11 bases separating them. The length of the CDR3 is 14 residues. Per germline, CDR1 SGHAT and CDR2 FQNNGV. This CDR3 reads CASSRDGDSYEQYF. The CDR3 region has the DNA TGTGCCAGCAGCCGAGACGGGGACTCCTACGAGCAGTACTTC. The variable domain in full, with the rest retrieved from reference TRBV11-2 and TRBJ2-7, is EAGVAQSPRYKIIEKRQSVAFWCNPISGHATLYWYQQILGQGPKLLIQFQNNGVVDDSQLPKDRFSAERLKGVDSTLKIQPAKLEDSAVYLCASSRDGDSYEQYFGPGTRLTVT.

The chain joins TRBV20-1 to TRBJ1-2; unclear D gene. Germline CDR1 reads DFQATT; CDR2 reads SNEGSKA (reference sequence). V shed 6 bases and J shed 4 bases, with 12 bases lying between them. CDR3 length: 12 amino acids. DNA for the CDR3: TGCAGTGCCATTAGATCCGCCTATGGCTACACCTTC. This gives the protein CSAIRSAYGYTF.

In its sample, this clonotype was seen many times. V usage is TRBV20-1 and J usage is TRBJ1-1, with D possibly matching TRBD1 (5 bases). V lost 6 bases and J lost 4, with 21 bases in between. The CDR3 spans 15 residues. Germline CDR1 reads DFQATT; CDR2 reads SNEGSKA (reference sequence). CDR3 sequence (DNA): TGCAGTGCCAACTCCGGGGCGAGGGTCCCCACTGAAGCTTTCTTT. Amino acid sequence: CSANSGARVPTEAFF.

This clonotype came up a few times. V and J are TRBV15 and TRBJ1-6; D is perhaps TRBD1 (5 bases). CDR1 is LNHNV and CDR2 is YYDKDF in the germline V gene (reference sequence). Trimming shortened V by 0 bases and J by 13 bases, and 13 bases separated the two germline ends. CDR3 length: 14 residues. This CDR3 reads CATSRDPGGFPLHF. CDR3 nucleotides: TGTGCCACCAGCAGAGATCCCGGGGGATTCCCCCTCCACTTT.

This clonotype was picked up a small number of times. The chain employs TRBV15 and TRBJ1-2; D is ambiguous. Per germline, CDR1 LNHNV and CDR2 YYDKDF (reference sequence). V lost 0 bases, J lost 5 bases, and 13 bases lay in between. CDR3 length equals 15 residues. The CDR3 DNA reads TGTGCCACCAGCAGAGATTTGGAGGGTGGTTATGGCTACACCTTC. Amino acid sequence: CATSRDLEGGYGYTF.

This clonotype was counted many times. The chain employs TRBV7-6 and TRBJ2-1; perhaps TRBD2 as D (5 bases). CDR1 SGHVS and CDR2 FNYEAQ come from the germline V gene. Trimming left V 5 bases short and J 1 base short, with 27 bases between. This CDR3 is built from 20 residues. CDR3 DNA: TGTGCCAGCAGCACCCCATCAAAATCCTCACTAGTATCTTCCTACAATGAGCAGTTCTTC. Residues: CASSTPSKSSLVSSYNEQFF.

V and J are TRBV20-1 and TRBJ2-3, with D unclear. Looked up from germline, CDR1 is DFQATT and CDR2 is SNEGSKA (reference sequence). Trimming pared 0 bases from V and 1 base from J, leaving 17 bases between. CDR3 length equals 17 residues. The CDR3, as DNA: TGCAGTGCTAGAGATCGGGTATCTAGTTACCGCACAGATACGCAGTATTTT. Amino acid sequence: CSARDRVSSYRTDTQYF.

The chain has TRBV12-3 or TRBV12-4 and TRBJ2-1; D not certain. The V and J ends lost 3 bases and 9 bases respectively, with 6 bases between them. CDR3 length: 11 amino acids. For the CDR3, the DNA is TGTGCCAGCAGTTTGTTTGCTGAGCAGTTCTTC. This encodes CASSLFAEQFF.

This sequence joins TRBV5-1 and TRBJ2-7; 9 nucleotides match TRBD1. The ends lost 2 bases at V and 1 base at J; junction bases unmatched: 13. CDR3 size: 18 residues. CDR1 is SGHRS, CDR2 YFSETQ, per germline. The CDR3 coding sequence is TGCGCCAGCAGCTTATCCAAGACGACACAGGGGGCGTCCTACGAGCAGTACTTC. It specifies CASSLSKTTQGASYEQYF.

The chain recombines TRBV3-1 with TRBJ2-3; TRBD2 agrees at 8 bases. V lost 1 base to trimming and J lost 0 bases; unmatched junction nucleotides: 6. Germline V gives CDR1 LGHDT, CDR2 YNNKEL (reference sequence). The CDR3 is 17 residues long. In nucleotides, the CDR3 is TGTGCCAGCAGCCAAGTAGCGGGGTTAACTAGCACAGATACGCAGTATTTT. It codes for CASSQVAGLTSTDTQYF.

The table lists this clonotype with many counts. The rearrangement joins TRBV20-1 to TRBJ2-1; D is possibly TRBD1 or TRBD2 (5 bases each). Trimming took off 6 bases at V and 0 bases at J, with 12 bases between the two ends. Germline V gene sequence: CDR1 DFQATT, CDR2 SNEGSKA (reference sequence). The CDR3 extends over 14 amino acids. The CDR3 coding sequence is TGCAGTGCCTCGGGACCGAGCTCCTACAATGAGCAGTTCTTC. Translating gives CSASGPSSYNEQFF.

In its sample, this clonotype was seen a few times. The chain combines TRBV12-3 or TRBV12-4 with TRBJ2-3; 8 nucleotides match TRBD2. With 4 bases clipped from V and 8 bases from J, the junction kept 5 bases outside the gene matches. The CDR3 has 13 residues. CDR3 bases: TGTGCCAGCAGTTCCCGGGGGGGCGGTACGCAGTATTTT. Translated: CASSSRGGGTQYF.

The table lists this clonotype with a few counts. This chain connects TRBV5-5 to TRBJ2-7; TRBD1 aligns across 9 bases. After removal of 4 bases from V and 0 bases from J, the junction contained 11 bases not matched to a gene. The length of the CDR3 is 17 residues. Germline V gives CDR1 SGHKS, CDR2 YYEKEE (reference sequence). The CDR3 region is CASSTGQGGAGSYEQYF. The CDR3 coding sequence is TGTGCCAGCAGCACGGGACAGGGAGGTGCAGGCTCCTACGAGCAGTACTTC.

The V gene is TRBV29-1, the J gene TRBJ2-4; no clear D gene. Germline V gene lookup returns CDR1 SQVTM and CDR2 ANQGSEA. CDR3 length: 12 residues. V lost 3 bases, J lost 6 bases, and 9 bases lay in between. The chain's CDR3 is CSVDVLGNIQYF. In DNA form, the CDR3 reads TGCAGCGTTGACGTCCTAGGAAACATTCAGTACTTC.

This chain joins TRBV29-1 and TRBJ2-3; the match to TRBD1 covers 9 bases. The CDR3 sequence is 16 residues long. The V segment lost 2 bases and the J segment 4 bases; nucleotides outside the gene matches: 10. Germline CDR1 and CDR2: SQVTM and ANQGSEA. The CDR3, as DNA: TGCAGCGTTGAAAATCTGACAGGGGGTGACCCAGATACGCAGTATTTT. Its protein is CSVENLTGGDPDTQYF.

The CDR3 reads CASSLWGLAGETQYF. The CDR3 DNA follows: TGTGCCAGCAGCCTGTGGGGACTAGCGGGAGAGACCCAGTACTTC. This chain links TRBV7-9 with TRBJ2-7, with 12 bases that match TRBD2. The assigned J gene may be wrong: the sequence end matches TRBJ2-5 better. Per the germline V gene, CDR1 is SEHNR and CDR2 is FQNEAQ (reference sequence). The CDR3 runs 15 residues.

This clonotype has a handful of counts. Written as DNA, the CDR3 is TGTGCCAGCAGGGGGACAGGGCTCGATGAGCAGTTCTTC. It encodes CASRGTGLDEQFF. This chain links TRBV12-3 or TRBV12-4 with TRBJ2-1; 9 positions agree with TRBD1. J lost 8 bases, V lost 6 bases, and 5 bases had no gene match. The CDR3 totals 13 residues.

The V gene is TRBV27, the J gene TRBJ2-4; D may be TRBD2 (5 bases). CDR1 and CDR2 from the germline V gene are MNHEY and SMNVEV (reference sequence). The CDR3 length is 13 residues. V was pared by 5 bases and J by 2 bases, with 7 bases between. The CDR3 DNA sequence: TGTGCCAGCAGTCCCGGGACCAAAAACATTCAGTACTTC. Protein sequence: CASSPGTKNIQYF.